This TCR beta chain is drawn from a study of blood T cell repertoires in COVID-19. Study details: Material from acute and convalescent COVID-19 was sourced from the United States, Italy and Spain.

Profiling relied on immunoSEQ multiplex PCR, and the TCRdb table lists in-frame clones only, not all of them. Of some 240,000 clones in the sample, about 87% were seen once. Across 20 to 25 US areas, participants ranged in age from 18 to 89 years. Membership in each cohort depended on participant-reported clinical history. A COVID-19 case was met by exposed participants within 2 weeks before study entry. V gave up 6 bases and J gave up 0 bases, with 30 bases separating them. The CDR3 is 21 amino acids. Germline V lookup: CDR1 LNHDA, CDR2 SQIVND (reference sequence). The sample was PBMCs or T cells enriched from blood (not recorded which). The receptor was derived from a woman between 40 and 50 years old who had been exposed to COVID-19. The chain combines TRBV19 with TRBJ1-5; D may be TRBD1 (6 bases). CDR3 in DNA: TGTGCCAGTAGGCCCCGTGTTCTTCGGGACACCTTCACTTATAGCAATCAGCCCCAGCATTTT. Its protein is CASRPRVLRDTFTYSNQPQHF.